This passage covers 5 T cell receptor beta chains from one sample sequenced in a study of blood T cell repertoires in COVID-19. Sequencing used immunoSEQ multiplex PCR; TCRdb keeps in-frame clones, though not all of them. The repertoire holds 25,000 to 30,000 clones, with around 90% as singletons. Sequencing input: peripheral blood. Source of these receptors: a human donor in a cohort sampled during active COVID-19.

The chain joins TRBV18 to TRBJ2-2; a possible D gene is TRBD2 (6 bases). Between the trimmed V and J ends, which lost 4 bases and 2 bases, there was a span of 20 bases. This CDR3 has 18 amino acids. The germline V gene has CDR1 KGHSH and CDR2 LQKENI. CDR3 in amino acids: CASSLVSSGTSNTGELFF. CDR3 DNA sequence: TGTGCCAGCTCACTTGTAAGCTCCGGGACTTCTAACACCGGGGAGCTGTTTTTT.

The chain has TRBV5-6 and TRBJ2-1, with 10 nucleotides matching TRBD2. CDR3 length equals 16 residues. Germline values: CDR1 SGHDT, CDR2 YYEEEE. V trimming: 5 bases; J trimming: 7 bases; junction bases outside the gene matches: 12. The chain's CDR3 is CASSTPGLAARNEQFF. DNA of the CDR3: TGTGCCAGCAGTACTCCTGGACTAGCGGCAAGAAATGAGCAGTTCTTC.

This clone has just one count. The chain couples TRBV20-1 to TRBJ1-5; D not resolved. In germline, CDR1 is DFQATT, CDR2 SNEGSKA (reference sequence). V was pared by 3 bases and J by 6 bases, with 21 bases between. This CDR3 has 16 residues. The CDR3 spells CSASYITEPGSQPQHF. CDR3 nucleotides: TGCAGTGCTAGTTACATTACAGAACCGGGGAGTCAGCCCCAGCATTTT.

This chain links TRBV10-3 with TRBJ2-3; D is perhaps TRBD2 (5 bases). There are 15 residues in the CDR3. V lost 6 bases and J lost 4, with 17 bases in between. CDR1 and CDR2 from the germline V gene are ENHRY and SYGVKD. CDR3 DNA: TGTGCCATCAGACCCGGACTCCAACTGGCAGATACGCAGTATTTT. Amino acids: CAIRPGLQLADTQYF.

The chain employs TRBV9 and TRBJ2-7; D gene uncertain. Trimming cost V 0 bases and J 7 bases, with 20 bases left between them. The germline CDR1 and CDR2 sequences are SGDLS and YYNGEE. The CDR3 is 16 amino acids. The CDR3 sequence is CASSVGESSYHWEQYF. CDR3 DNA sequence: TGTGCCAGCAGCGTAGGAGAAAGTAGCTACCATTGGGAGCAGTACTTC.